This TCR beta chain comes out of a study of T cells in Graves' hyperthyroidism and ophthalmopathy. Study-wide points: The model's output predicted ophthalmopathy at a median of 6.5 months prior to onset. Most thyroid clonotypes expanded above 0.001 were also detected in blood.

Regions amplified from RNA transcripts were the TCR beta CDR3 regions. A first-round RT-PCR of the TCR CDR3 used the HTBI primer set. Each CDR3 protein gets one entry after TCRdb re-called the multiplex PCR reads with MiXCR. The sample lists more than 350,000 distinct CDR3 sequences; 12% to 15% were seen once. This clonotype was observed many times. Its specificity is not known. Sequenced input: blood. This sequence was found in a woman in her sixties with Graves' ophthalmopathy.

The CDR3 coding sequence is TGTGCCAGCAGTGAACCTAGCGGGAGGGCTTCGGGGGCCAACGTCCTGACTTTC. Encoded protein: CASSEPSGRASGANVLTF. The chain is built from TRBV6-1 and TRBJ2-6, with TRBD2 identical over 12 bases. Germline CDR1 reads MNHNS; CDR2 reads SASEGT. This CDR3 is 18 amino acids long. Unmatched junction bases numbered 6, after V lost 2 bases and J lost 4 bases.